This T cell receptor beta chain was sequenced for a study of blood T cell repertoires in COVID-19. Study-wide context: The origin of the acute and convalescent COVID-19 samples was the United States, Italy and Spain. The cDNA or gDNA used as material had been derived from T cells, B-cell-depleted T cells, or PBMCs.

In the source study's methods: Amplification of reference gene primers provided the estimated nucleated cell counts. TCRdb keeps only in-frame clones here, not all; method: immunoSEQ multiplex PCR. The DNA was the basis for D and trimming; V, J and clone size are from that table. The sample carries about 27,000 clones, roughly 84% recorded once. The germline V gene encodes CDR1 KGHSH and CDR2 LQKENI. The CDR3 consists of 13 residues. V was shortened by 4 bases and J by 0 bases, with 6 bases between the two germline ends. The receptor's source is a man between 65 and 80 years old with active COVID-19. This chain uses TRBV18 with TRBJ1-2; D not resolved. The sample consisted of peripheral blood. CDR3 DNA sequence: TGTGCCAGCTCACGGGCCTCTAACTATGGCTACACCTTC. Its protein is CASSRASNYGYTF.